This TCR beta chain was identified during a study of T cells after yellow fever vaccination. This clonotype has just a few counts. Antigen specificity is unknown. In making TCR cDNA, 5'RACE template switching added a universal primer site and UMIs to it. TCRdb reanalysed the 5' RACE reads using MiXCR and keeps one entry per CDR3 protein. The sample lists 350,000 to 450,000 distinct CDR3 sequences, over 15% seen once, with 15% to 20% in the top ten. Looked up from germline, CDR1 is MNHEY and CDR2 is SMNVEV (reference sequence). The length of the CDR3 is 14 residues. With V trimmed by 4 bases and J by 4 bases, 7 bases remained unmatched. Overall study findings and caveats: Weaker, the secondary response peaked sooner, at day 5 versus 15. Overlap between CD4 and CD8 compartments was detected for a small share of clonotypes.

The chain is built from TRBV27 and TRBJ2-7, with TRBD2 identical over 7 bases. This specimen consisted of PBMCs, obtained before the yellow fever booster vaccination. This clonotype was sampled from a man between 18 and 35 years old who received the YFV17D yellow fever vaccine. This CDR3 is CASSWAGGGYEQYF. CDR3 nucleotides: TGTGCCAGCAGTTGGGCGGGCGGGGGTTACGAGCAGTACTTC.